This TCR beta chain was sequenced during a study of T-cell memory formation after mild COVID-19. This clonotype was observed a handful of times. Its antigen is unknown. Study conclusions and caveats: There were some responding clones in pre-infection memory, which suggested that cross-reactive memory had joined.

From the 5' RACE reads, TCRdb called clonotypes with MiXCR, one entry per CDR3 protein. The sample includes 400,000 to 500,000 distinct CDR3 sequences, around 19% seen only once; the top ten take 7.5% to 9.5%. Trimming cost V 6 bases and J 0 bases, with 19 bases left between them. Germline assignment: CDR1 SGHTA and CDR2 FQGNSA. The CDR3 loop spans 17 amino acids. Sequenced sample: PBMCs or a T cell subset sorted from them (not recorded which). V usage is TRBV7-2 and J usage is TRBJ2-3; maybe TRBD2 (6 bases). This receptor was taken from an adult woman who had mild COVID-19 (a few samples of this study predate the infection). Cell type and time point are not known. The CDR3 sequence: CASRFSSERRSTDTQYF. CDR3 DNA sequence: TGTGCCAGCAGATTCTCTAGCGAGCGCCGTAGCACAGATACGCAGTATTTT.